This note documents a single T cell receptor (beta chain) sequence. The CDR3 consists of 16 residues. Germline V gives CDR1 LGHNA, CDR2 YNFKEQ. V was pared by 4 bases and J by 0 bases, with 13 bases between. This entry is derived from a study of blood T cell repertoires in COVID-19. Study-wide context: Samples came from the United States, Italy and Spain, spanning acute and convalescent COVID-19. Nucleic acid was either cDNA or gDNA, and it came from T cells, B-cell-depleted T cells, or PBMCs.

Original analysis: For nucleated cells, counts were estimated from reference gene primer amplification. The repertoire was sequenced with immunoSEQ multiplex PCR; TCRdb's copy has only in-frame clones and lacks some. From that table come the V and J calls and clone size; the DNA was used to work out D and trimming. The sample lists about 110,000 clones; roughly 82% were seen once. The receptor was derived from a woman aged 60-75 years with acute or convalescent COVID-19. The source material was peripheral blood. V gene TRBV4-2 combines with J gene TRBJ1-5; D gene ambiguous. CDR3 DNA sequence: TGTGCCAGCAGCCCCACCGACAATTATAGCAATCAGCCCCAGCATTTT. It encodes CASSPTDNYSNQPQHF.